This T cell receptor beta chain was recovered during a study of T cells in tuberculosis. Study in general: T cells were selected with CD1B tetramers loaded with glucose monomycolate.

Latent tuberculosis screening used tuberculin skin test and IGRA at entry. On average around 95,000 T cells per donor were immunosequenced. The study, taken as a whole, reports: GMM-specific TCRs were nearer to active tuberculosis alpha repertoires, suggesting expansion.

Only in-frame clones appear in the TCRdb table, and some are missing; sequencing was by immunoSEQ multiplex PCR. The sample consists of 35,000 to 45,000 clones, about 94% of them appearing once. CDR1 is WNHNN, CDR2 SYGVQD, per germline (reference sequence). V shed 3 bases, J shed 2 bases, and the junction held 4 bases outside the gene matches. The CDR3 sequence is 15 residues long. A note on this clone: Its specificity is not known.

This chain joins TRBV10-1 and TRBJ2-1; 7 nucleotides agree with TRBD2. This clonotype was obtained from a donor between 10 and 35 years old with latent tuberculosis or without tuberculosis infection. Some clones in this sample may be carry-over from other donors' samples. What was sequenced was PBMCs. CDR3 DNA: TGCGCCAGCAGTGAATTAGCGGGCCCCTACAATGAGCAGTTCTTC. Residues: CASSELAGPYNEQFF.